Given below is one TCR beta chain in context. This entry belongs to a study of blood T cell repertoires in COVID-19. Study in general: PBMCs, B-cell-depleted T cells, or T cells were the source of the cDNA or gDNA that made up the material.

There are 11 residues in the CDR3. Trimming took 7 bases from V and 12 from J, leaving 15 bases between them. Germline-derived CDR1 and CDR2 are MNHEY and SMNVEV (reference sequence). Profiled with immunoSEQ multiplex PCR; TCRdb holds only in-frame clones, not every one. Of about 400,000 clones listed, over 75% are singletons. Recruits, aged roughly 18 to 100 years, lived in 20 to 30 US areas. In assigning cohorts, the study relied on participant-reported clinical history. The origin of this receptor is a middle-aged woman with acute COVID-19. What was sequenced was PBMCs or T cells enriched from blood (not recorded which). V gene TRBV27 combines with J gene TRBJ2-5; perhaps TRBD2 as D (5 bases). The CDR3 region is CASIAGLRKYF. CDR3 DNA: TGTGCCAGCATTGCCGGACTTCGCAAGTACTTC.